This TCR beta chain was observed in a study of cytomegalovirus exposure and HLA in healthy donors. Researchers ran the PCR with 60 Vbeta and 13 Jbeta primers. The method was immunoSEQ multiplex PCR; TCRdb's version includes in-frame clones alone and lacks a portion of them. The sample includes 200,000 to 250,000 clones, more than 70% of them seen just once. This CDR3 is 15 amino acids long. The germline V gene has CDR1 SGHTS and CDR2 YDEGEE. This TCR came from a human donor in good health. V is TRBV5-8 and J is TRBJ2-5; 7 bases match TRBD1. The J call is uncertain, as TRBJ2-7 better fits the DNA end. The sequencing sample was made of PBMCs. The CDR3 coding sequence is TGTGCCAGCAGCTCCGGACAGACAGGGCATGGCGAGCAGTACTTC. This codes for CASSSGQTGHGEQYF.